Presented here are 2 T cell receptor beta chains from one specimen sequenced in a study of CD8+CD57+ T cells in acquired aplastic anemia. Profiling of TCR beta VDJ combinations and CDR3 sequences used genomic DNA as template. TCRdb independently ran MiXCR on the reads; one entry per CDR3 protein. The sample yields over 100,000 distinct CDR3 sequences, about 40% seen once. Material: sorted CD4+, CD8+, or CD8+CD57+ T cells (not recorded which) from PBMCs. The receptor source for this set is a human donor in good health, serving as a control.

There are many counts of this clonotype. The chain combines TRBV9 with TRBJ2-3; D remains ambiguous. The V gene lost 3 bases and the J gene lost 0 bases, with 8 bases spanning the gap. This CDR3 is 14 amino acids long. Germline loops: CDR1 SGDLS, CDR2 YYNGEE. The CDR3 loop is CASSATFSTDTQYF. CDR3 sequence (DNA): TGTGCCAGCAGCGCGACATTTAGCACAGATACGCAGTATTTT. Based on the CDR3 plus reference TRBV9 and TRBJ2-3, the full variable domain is DSGVTQTPKHLITATGQRVTLRCSPRSGDLSVYWYQQSLDQGLQFLIQYYNGEERAKGNILERFSAQQFPDLHSELNLSSLELGDSALYFCASSATFSTDTQYFGPGTRLTVL.

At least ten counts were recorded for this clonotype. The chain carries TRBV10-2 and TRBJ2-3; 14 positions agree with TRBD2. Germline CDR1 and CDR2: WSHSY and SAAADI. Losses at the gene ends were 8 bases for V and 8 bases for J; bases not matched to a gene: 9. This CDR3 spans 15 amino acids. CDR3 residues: CASAPTSGGALTQYF. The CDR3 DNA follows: TGCGCCAGCGCTCCGACTAGCGGGGGGGCGCTTACGCAGTATTTT.